Listed below are T cell receptor beta chains from one sample, sequenced in a study of blood T cell repertoires in COVID-19. Produced via immunoSEQ multiplex PCR; TCRdb's table is partial and in-frame only. The table records about 33,000 clones, about 82% of them present only once. Sequencing input: peripheral blood. These receptors were taken from a man between 60 and 75 years old with active COVID-19. Each CDR3 is given with its conserved first and last residue. Fields, in order: D gene, V gene, J gene, CDR3 length, clone size, CDR3 DNA, CDR3 protein. The D gene is left open where the match is weak. Size tells how often a clone was seen (once, few, many) or the class of an expanded clone, and some rows leave it out.

.	TRBV14	TRBJ1-3	14	.	TGTGCCAGCAGCCAGGAGGTCTCCCTCAACACCATATATTTT	CASSQEVSLNTIYF
.	TRBV7-3	TRBJ2-1	14	.	TGTGCCAGCAGCTTAAAGTATAGGGGGAGTGAGCAGTTCTTC	CASSLKYRGSEQFF
.	TRBV19	TRBJ1-6	14	.	TGTGCCAGTAGTACCTTGGGCCAGGGTTCACCCCTCCACTTT	CASSTLGQGSPLHF
.	TRBV9	TRBJ2-5	16	.	TGTGCCAGCAGCGTAAGTCTGAGTGCAGCAGGAGAGACCCAGTACTTC	CASSVSLSAAGETQYF
TRBD1	TRBV5-4	TRBJ1-1	17	.	TGTGCCAGCAGCCCAGGGGACAGCGCCCGGCCGGGCACTGAAGCTTTCTTT	CASSPGDSARPGTEAFF
TRBD1	TRBV11-2	TRBJ2-1	18	once	TGTGCCAGCAGCTTAGAAGGAACAGGGGGCGCGTCCTACAATGAGCAGTTCTTC	CASSLEGTGGASYNEQFF
TRBD1	TRBV28	TRBJ1-2	13	.	TGTGCCAGCACCCTTCAGGGGGGTGGAGGCTACACCTTC	CASTLQGGGGYTF
.	TRBV5-1	TRBJ1-1	13	.	TGCGCCAGCAGATTAGGGGAGGATGCTGAAGCTTTCTTT	CASRLGEDAEAFF
TRBD1	TRBV19	TRBJ1-5	13	.	TGTGCCAGTAGTAAAGGACAGGGTCAGCCCCAGCATTTT	CASSKGQGQPQHF
.	TRBV5-1	TRBJ2-1	14	once	TGCGCCAGCAGCTTGGCGGACTACCACAATGAGCAGTTCTTC	CASSLADYHNEQFF
TRBD1	TRBV27	TRBJ1-5	15	.	TGTGCCAGCAGTAAAGGGACAGGGTCGAATCAGCCCCAGCATTTT	CASSKGTGSNQPQHF
.	TRBV27	TRBJ2-7	13	once	TGTGCCAGCAGTCAGACAGGCTCAGGAGAGCAGTACTTC	CASSQTGSGEQYF
.	TRBV9	TRBJ2-3	15	.	TGTGCCAGCGCCGGCCGGGGAGCCGTTACAGATACGCAGTATTTT	CASAGRGAVTDTQYF